The following is a T cell receptor beta chain sequence with its context. Antigen: not known. Sequenced by immunoSEQ multiplex PCR; TCRdb stores in-frame clones only, minus some. Of some 11,000 clones in the sample, around 79% are singletons; the top ten hold 30% to 35%. V dropped 2 bases and J dropped 6 bases, with 12 bases sitting between them. Per the germline V gene, CDR1 is LGHNA and CDR2 is YSLEER. The CDR3 runs 14 residues. These data are taken from a study of T cells in localized non-small cell lung cancer. Whole-study results and caveats: The greatest T cell clonality was found in uninvolved adjacent lung (higher than in tumor). Higher adjacent-lung clonality was associated with shorter survival. Out of the top 100 tumor clones, a median about 50 were seen in adjacent lung.

This TCR came from a male donor aged 60 or over with stage I lung adenocarcinoma. Sample: peripheral blood, taken before any cancer treatment. The chain joins TRBV4-3 to TRBJ2-3; a weak D match, TRBD2 (5 bases). The CDR3 region has the DNA TGCGCCAGCAGCCAACAGCTAGCTTGGGATACGCAGTATTTT. It is translated as CASSQQLAWDTQYF.